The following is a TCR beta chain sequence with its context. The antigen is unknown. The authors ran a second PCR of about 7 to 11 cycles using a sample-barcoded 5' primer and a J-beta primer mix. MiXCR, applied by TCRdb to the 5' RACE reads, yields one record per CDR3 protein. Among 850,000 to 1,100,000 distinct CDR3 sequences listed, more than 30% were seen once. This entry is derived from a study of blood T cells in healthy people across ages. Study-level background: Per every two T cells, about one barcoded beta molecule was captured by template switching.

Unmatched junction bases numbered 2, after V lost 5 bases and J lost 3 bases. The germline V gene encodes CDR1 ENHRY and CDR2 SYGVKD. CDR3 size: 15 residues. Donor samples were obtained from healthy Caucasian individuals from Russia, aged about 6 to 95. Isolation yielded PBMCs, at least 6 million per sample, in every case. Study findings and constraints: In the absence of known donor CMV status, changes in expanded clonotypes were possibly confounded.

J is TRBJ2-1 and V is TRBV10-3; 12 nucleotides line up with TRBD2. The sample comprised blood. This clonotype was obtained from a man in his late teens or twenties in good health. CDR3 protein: CAISPSGGDYNEQFF. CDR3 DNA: TGTGCCATCAGTCCTAGCGGGGGGGACTACAATGAGCAGTTCTTC.